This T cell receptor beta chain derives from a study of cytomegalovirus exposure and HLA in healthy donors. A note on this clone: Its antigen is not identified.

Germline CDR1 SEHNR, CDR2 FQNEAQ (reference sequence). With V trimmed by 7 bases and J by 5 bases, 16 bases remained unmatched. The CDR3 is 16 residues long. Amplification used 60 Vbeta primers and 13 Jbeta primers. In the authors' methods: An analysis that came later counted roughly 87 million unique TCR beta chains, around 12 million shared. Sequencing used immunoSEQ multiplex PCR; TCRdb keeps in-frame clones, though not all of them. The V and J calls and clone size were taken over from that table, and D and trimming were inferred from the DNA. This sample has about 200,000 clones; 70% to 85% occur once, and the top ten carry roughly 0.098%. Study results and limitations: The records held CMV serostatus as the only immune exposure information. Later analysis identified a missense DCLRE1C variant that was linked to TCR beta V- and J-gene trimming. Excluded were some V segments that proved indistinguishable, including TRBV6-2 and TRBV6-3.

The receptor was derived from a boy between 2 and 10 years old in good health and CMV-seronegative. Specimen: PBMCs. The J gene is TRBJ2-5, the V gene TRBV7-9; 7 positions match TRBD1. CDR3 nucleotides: TGTGCCAGCAACAAGGGCTGGGACAGAAGTAAGGAGACCCAGTACTTC. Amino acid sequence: CASNKGWDRSKETQYF.